The clone carrying this T cell receptor (beta chain) was seen a few times. This sample was included in a study of blood T cells in healthy people across ages. The CDR3 sequence is 12 residues long. Per the germline V gene, CDR1 is ENHRY and CDR2 is SYGVKD. Trimming took 3 bases from V and 9 from J, leaving 9 bases between them. For the second PCR, which ran for 7 to 11 cycles, a sample-barcoded 5' primer and a J-beta primer mix were used. TCRdb processed the 5' RACE reads anew with MiXCR; each CDR3 protein has one entry. Found here are 800,000 or so distinct CDR3 sequences, 20% to 30% of them singletons; the top ten hold roughly 3.5%. The data also belong to a second study, concerning T cells of mothers and their children.

The chain has TRBV10-3 and TRBJ2-1; no definite D call. The sequencing sample was made of blood. The receptor comes from a boy under 18 in good health. DNA for the CDR3: TGTGCCATCAGTGACATCGGCACTGAGCAGTTCTTC. Its protein is CAISDIGTEQFF.